This T cell receptor beta chain appears in the sequencing data of a study of metastatic and nonmetastatic thyroid tumors. Study in general: Both malignant and benign thyroid patients supplied peripheral blood and tumor or nodule tissue samples, across which the repertoires of these patients were then compared.

General study findings and limits: In both blood and tumor samples, TCR beta diversity was reported significantly higher for malignant than benign nodules.

This CDR3 region has 19 residues. Per the germline V gene, CDR1 is MNHEY and CDR2 is SVGEGT. Trimming at V came to 0 bases and at J to 5 bases, leaving 15 bases not matched to a gene. Details on this clone: Its antigen is unidentified.

Thyroid surgery had not been preceded by any treatment in any patient. In the authors' workflow: The study took CDR3 differences across clinicopathological groups and made a distant-metastasis classifier for papillary thyroid cancer from them. TCRdb recomputed clones from the PCR reads via MiXCR. The authors' filters were not applied to this entry. The profile shows 25,000 or so clones, 15% to 20% of them singletons. The sequence came from a male donor with papillary thyroid cancer or a benign thyroid nodule (not recorded which). Some clones in this sample may be carry-over from other donors' samples. Source material: blood. This chain links TRBV6-2 or TRBV6-3 with TRBJ2-3, with 9 bases aligning to TRBD2. The CDR3 protein is CASSYSGSKTSGPLDTQYF. The CDR3, as DNA: TGTGCCAGCAGTTACTCTGGTTCGAAGACTAGCGGTCCTCTAGATACGCAGTATTTT.